A selection of T cell receptor beta chains follows, all from one sample in a study of post-analysis software for immune sequencing data. TCRdb re-derived calls from the PCR reads in MiXCR, one entry per CDR3 protein. In the table there are 750,000 to 950,000 distinct CDR3 sequences, about half of which are singletons. Sequencing used blood. The receptors originated from a girl aged 5 to 17 with multiple sclerosis. Each CDR3 is given with its conserved first and last residue. A D gene is named only where the DNA matches it firmly.

V,D,J,CDR3
TRBV12-3/TRBV12-4,.,TRBJ1-2,CANSLSPEGYGYTF
TRBV25-1,TRBD2,TRBJ2-5,CASSEYGGLGGTQYF
TRBV2,.,TRBJ1-2,CASRLRDGGLGDYTF
TRBV10-3,.,TRBJ2-3,CAISELLRADTQYF
TRBV10-3,TRBD1,TRBJ2-1,CAITPGQGRGEQFF
TRBV6-1,TRBD2,TRBJ2-1,CASTERLAELGNEQFF
TRBV29-1,TRBD2,TRBJ2-1,CSVVKGSGSVYEQFF
TRBV12-3/TRBV12-4,.,TRBJ2-5,CASSLKVNPARQETQYF
TRBV12-3/TRBV12-4,.,TRBJ2-1,CASSLRSGLTNEQFF
TRBV2,.,.,CASSVKGTTYEQYF
TRBV4-2,TRBD2,TRBJ2-1,CASSQEWLADNEQFF
TRBV10-3,TRBD2,.,CAISAGGANYEQYF
TRBV5-1,TRBD1,TRBJ1-2,CASSLEGTGGGYTF
TRBV10-3,TRBD1,TRBJ1-2,CAISEERQGAKGYTF
TRBV10-3,.,TRBJ2-1,CAISETGADEQFF
TRBV5-1,.,TRBJ1-1,CASSLSGSRGNTEAFF
TRBV20-1,TRBD2,TRBJ2-3,CSAALAGGPDTQYF
TRBV29-1,.,TRBJ2-5,CSAGADNEQYF
TRBV28,.,TRBJ2-1,CASRAGTLPFF
TRBV28,.,TRBJ2-7,CASSLRVSSYEQYF
TRBV12-3/TRBV12-4,TRBD1,TRBJ1-1,CASSLGQGILLGTEAFF
TRBV6-1,TRBD1,TRBJ1-5,CASRLDRVQPQHF
TRBV5-1,TRBD1,TRBJ2-3,CASSGTGGPNTQYF
TRBV7-9,.,TRBJ1-2,CASSSGGINYGYTF
TRBV29-1,TRBD2,TRBJ2-5,CSVLGLAEWAETRYF
TRBV10-3,.,TRBJ1-2,CAISEAGGAYGYTF
TRBV9,TRBD1,TRBJ1-2,CASSTGQERYGYTF
TRBV20-1,TRBD1,TRBJ2-5,CSARVSGDSQETQYF
TRBV12-3/TRBV12-4,TRBD2,TRBJ2-4,CASSLGGSGSKEQYF
TRBV7-9,.,TRBJ2-5,CASSFIGAGPRETQYF
TRBV29-1,TRBD2,.,CSVAREGSEQYF
TRBV29-1,TRBD2,TRBJ2-1,CSVDGDGGLASGSAYNEQFF
TRBV7-2,.,TRBJ2-5,CASSPAQETQYF
TRBV28,.,TRBJ2-7,CASSSSAVQAYF
TRBV5-1,.,TRBJ2-1,CASSFHLASEEGTQFF
TRBV20-1,.,TRBJ1-2,CSAKQGLRGYTF
TRBV20-1,.,TRBJ2-7,CSASPSLGRPYEQYF
TRBV20-1,.,TRBJ2-3,CSALRADTQYF
TRBV5-6,TRBD2,TRBJ2-1,CACSPRLTSVTCNEQFF
TRBV9,TRBD2,TRBJ2-1,CASSVEGTSKYEQFF
TRBV5-1,.,TRBJ2-3,CASSLEGVSPDTQYF
TRBV5-1,.,TRBJ2-2,CASSAGAGAGELFF
TRBV2,TRBD2,TRBJ2-1,CASSGQLAGGWNEQFF
TRBV7-2,TRBD2,TRBJ2-7,CASSTPGLAFEQYF
TRBV9,TRBD1,.,CASSGGQGNEQYF
TRBV29-1,.,TRBJ2-1,CSVEGGTAFSYNEQFF
TRBV7-2,.,TRBJ2-1,CASSLGLPRDEQFF
TRBV15,.,TRBJ2-1,CATGPAHLNNEQFF
TRBV10-3,.,TRBJ2-7,CAISEGGYPYEQYF
TRBV28,.,TRBJ2-7,CASNPFRDNSYEQYF
TRBV12-3/TRBV12-4,.,TRBJ2-7,CASSTRDTLPYEQYF
TRBV11-3,.,TRBJ2-1,CASSLGGRGAPLSYNEQFF
TRBV29-1,TRBD2,TRBJ2-5,CSVHSGSPIQETQYF
TRBV29-1,TRBD2,TRBJ2-1,CSVEGISGRASYNEQFF
TRBV9,TRBD1,TRBJ2-6,CASSGKPTGVSGANVLTF
TRBV30,.,TRBJ2-1,CAWSFQSTRQKFF
TRBV20-1,.,TRBJ2-7,CSAKGRSLSSYEQYF
TRBV6-6,.,TRBJ2-5,CATRIGETQYF
TRBV5-6,.,TRBJ2-4,CASSLGAGFENIQYF
TRBV18,TRBD1,TRBJ2-4,CASSPDRGGLGSLAKNIQYF